This is a list of T cell receptor beta chains from one sample in a study of T cells after yellow fever vaccination. TCRdb reprocessed the 5' RACE reads with MiXCR, giving one entry per CDR3 protein. The sample lists around 500,000 distinct CDR3 sequences, around a fifth occurring once. Material: PBMCs, obtained roughly 20 days after the first yellow fever vaccination. Receptors were obtained from a man between 18 and 29 years old who received the YFV17D yellow fever vaccine. CDR3s include the opening cysteine and the closing phenylalanine or tryptophan. The D gene is left open where the match is weak. Some rows have no size entry. The others give once, few or many, or a class for an expanded clone.

v_call	j_call	cdr3_length	clone_size	d_call	cdr3_aa	cdr3_nt
TRBV6-2/TRBV6-3	TRBJ2-5	15	-	TRBD1	CASSYGTGGQETQYF	TGTGCCAGCAGTTACGGGACAGGGGGCCAAGAGACCCAGTACTTC
TRBV6-1	TRBJ1-5	13	few	-	CASRERSNQPQHF	TGTGCCAGCAGGGAAAGGAGCAATCAGCCCCAGCATTTT
TRBV2	TRBJ2-4	13	-	-	CASTTIAGNIQYF	TGTGCCAGCACCACAATCGCGGGAAACATTCAGTACTTC
TRBV23-1	TRBJ2-7	11	-	TRBD1	CASRNRGEQYF	TGCGCCAGCAGAAACAGGGGCGAGCAGTACTTC
TRBV5-1	TRBJ2-5	13	many	-	CASSFAGEETQYF	TGCGCCAGCAGCTTCGCAGGTGAAGAGACCCAGTACTTC
TRBV3-1	TRBJ2-1	16	-	-	CASSQTWRGRYNEQFF	TGTGCCAGCAGCCAAACATGGCGGGGCCGGTACAATGAGCAGTTCTTC
TRBV3-1	TRBJ2-1	17	few	TRBD1	CASSPETATGYRNEQFF	TGTGCCAGCAGCCCCGAAACGGCGACAGGGTACAGGAATGAGCAGTTCTTC
TRBV12-3/TRBV12-4	TRBJ1-2	14	-	TRBD1	CASSWGQGNYGYTF	TGTGCCAGCAGTTGGGGACAGGGAAACTATGGCTACACCTTC
TRBV6-6	TRBJ1-5	13	few	-	CASSYSKGQPQHF	TGTGCCAGCAGTTACTCGAAAGGGCAGCCCCAGCATTTT
TRBV4-2	TRBJ2-7	15	few	-	CASSQGLLGTYEQYF	TGTGCCAGCAGCCAAGGGCTATTGGGAACCTACGAGCAGTACTTC
TRBV5-1	TRBJ2-3	14	-	TRBD2	CASSLRREGDTQYF	TGCGCCAGCAGCTTGAGACGGGAGGGAGATACGCAGTATTTT
TRBV7-2	TRBJ1-1	15	-	TRBD1	CASSQTGGGWTEAFF	TGTGCCAGCAGCCAGACAGGGGGCGGATGGACTGAAGCTTTCTTT
TRBV2	TRBJ2-1	19	few	TRBD2	CASSVRASGGESSYNEQFF	TGTGCCAGCAGTGTCAGAGCTAGCGGGGGGGAGAGCTCCTACAATGAGCAGTTCTTC
TRBV11-2	TRBJ1-3	18	few	-	CASSFRSLGARSGNTIYF	TGTGCCAGCAGCTTTAGGAGCTTGGGGGCCCGCTCTGGAAACACCATATATTTT
TRBV10-3	TRBJ2-5	12	-	TRBD1	CAIRDREETQYF	TGTGCCATCAGGGACAGGGAAGAGACCCAGTACTTC
TRBV7-9	TRBJ2-7	14	few	TRBD1	CASSQFGTGDEQYF	TGTGCCAGCAGCCAATTCGGGACAGGGGACGAGCAGTACTTC
TRBV9	TRBJ1-1	14	few	-	CASSVVPGAREAFF	TGTGCCAGCAGCGTAGTGCCAGGGGCTCGTGAAGCTTTCTTT
TRBV12-3/TRBV12-4	TRBJ2-2	14	-	-	CASSFSQNTGELFF	TGTGCCAGCAGTTTCTCACAGAACACCGGGGAGCTGTTTTTT
TRBV10-3	TRBJ2-1	17	few	TRBD2	CAISESAGTSSTNEQFF	TGTGCCATCAGTGAGTCGGCCGGGACTAGCTCCACCAATGAGCAGTTCTTC
TRBV24-1	TRBJ1-4	17	-	TRBD1	CATSDPGQGGTNEKLFF	TGTGCCACCAGTGATCCCGGACAGGGGGGAACTAATGAAAAACTGTTTTTT
TRBV6-1	TRBJ1-2	16	-	TRBD1	CASSRTGYTSMSRYTF	TGTGCCAGCAGTAGGACAGGGTATACGTCGATGTCACGCTACACCTTC
TRBV3-1	TRBJ2-1	15	-	-	CASCQQHRSSEAQFF	TGTGCCAGCTGCCAACAGCACCGATCTAGCGAAGCGCAGTTCTTC
TRBV28	TRBJ2-5	19	-	TRBD1	CASSKPGTGARIPSETQYF	TGTGCCAGCAGTAAACCCGGGACAGGGGCCAGAATCCCGTCAGAGACCCAGTACTTC
TRBV6-2/TRBV6-3	TRBJ2-3	15	many	-	CASSYLGQGTDTQYF	TGTGCCAGCAGTTACTTAGGACAAGGCACAGATACGCAGTATTTT
TRBV20-1	TRBJ1-2	15	few	TRBD1	CSARDRQGAFYGYTF	TGCAGTGCTAGAGACCGGCAGGGGGCCTTCTATGGCTACACCTTC
TRBV5-1	TRBJ2-5	15	-	-	CASSLTGRSEETQYF	TGCGCCAGCAGCTTGACAGGGAGGTCCGAAGAGACCCAGTACTTC
TRBV4-2	TRBJ2-3	16	few	-	CASSSGGREYTDTQYF	TGTGCCAGCAGCAGCGGAGGGCGAGAGTACACAGATACGCAGTATTTT
TRBV10-3	TRBJ2-1	16	few	TRBD2	CAISSRAGRFYNEQFF	TGTGCCATCAGCTCCCGAGCGGGGAGGTTCTACAATGAGCAGTTCTTC
TRBV12-3/TRBV12-4	TRBJ1-1	13	many	-	CASSIQGNTEAFF	TGTGCCAGCAGTATACAGGGAAACACTGAAGCTTTCTTT
TRBV5-1	TRBJ2-3	15	-	TRBD2	CASSRSGGETDTQYF	TGCGCCAGCAGCCGTAGCGGGGGGGAGACAGATACGCAGTATTTT
TRBV7-2	TRBJ2-3	15	many	TRBD2	CASSRNSGSADTQYF	TGTGCCAGCAGCCGAAATAGCGGGAGCGCAGATACGCAGTATTTT
TRBV6-1	TRBJ1-2	15	few	-	CASRRGAGANYGYTF	TGTGCCAGCAGACGGGGGGCAGGAGCTAACTATGGCTACACCTTC
TRBV7-9	TRBJ1-1	13	few	-	CASSFLGGTEAFF	TGTGCCAGCAGCTTTTTGGGGGGCACTGAAGCTTTCTTT
TRBV6-1	TRBJ2-5	15	few	-	CASSEGVVGQETQYF	TGTGCCAGCAGTGAAGGGGTTGTGGGCCAAGAGACCCAGTACTTC
TRBV5-5	TRBJ1-5	15	few	-	CASSLTIRGGQPQHF	TGTGCCAGCAGCTTGACAATTCGAGGTGGTCAGCCCCAGCATTTT
TRBV20-1	TRBJ1-2	11	-	-	CSAFTGTDYTF	TGCAGTGCTTTCACCGGGACTGACTACACCTTC
TRBV12-3/TRBV12-4	TRBJ2-1	14	-	TRBD2	CASTVGLAGNEQFF	TGTGCCAGCACCGTGGGACTAGCGGGTAATGAGCAGTTCTTC
TRBV7-2	TRBJ1-3	15	few	-	CASSLRGPTGNTIYF	TGTGCCAGCAGCTTACGGGGGCCAACTGGAAACACCATATATTTT
TRBV7-2	TRBJ1-5	14	few	-	CASSFSQSNQPQHF	TGTGCCAGCAGCTTCTCGCAGAGCAATCAGCCCCAGCATTTT
TRBV5-1	TRBJ1-4	14	few	-	CASSFTGSGEKLFF	TGCGCCAGCAGCTTTACAGGGTCCGGTGAAAAACTGTTTTTT
TRBV9	TRBJ1-5	15	-	TRBD1	CASSGGTGYNQPQHF	TGTGCCAGCAGCGGGGGGACAGGGTACAATCAGCCCCAGCATTTT
TRBV6-1	TRBJ2-6	18	-	-	CASSEVGVVMSGANVLTF	TGTGCCAGCAGTGAAGTGGGGGTCGTGATGTCTGGGGCCAACGTCCTGACTTTC
TRBV6-2/TRBV6-3	TRBJ2-7	17	-	-	CASSYNAEPPSTYEQYF	TGTGCCAGCAGTTACAACGCGGAGCCTCCTAGCACCTACGAGCAGTACTTC
TRBV12-3/TRBV12-4	TRBJ1-6	14	few	-	CASSLGQAPSPLHF	TGTGCCAGCAGTTTAGGACAGGCCCCCTCGCCCCTCCACTTT
TRBV11-1	TRBJ1-5	16	-	TRBD1	CASSLGGTGSVEPQHF	TGTGCCAGCAGCTTAGGAGGGACAGGGAGTGTGGAGCCCCAGCATTTT
TRBV3-1	TRBJ2-3	15	few	TRBD1	CASRQDRARIDTQYF	TGTGCCAGCAGACAGGACAGGGCTCGGATAGATACGCAGTATTTT